The present T cell receptor beta chain was sequenced within a study of T cells after yellow fever vaccination. Study-level points and caveats: Among primary-vaccination clones, most reappeared after the booster, at 96% for CD4 and under 90% for CD8.

TCRdb re-derived calls from the 5' RACE reads in MiXCR, one entry per CDR3 protein. This table has roughly 79,000 distinct CDR3 sequences, roughly 7% appearing once. This clonotype was recorded at least ten times. The antigen is unknown. V was cut by 8 bases and J by 0 bases, with 12 bases left in between. CDR3 length equals 14 residues. CDR1 is MNHEY and CDR2 is SVGEGT in the germline V gene. This chain links TRBV6-2 or TRBV6-3 with TRBJ2-3; no firm D call. The TCR sequence derives from a man between 18 and 29 years old who received the YFV17D yellow fever vaccine. The sample was CD8+ T cells sorted from PBMCs, taken more than 8 days after the first yellow fever vaccination. The CDR3, as DNA: TGTGCCAGCTGTCCGGAGATTAGCACAGATACGCAGTATTTT. It codes for CASCPEISTDTQYF.